This is a list of T cell receptor beta chains from one sample in a study of blood T cell repertoires in COVID-19. Data came from immunoSEQ multiplex PCR; TCRdb stores just in-frame clones and leaves some out. The sample lists fewer than 250,000 clones; around 78% were seen once. Material: peripheral blood. These receptors were collected from an older woman with active or convalescent COVID-19. The CDR3 runs from the conserved cysteine through the conserved F or W. A D gene is named only where the DNA matches it firmly. A clone size is listed for some rows: how often the clone was seen (once, few, many), or a class if it is expanded.

j_call clone_size v_call d_call cdr3_aa cdr3_nt
TRBJ2-1 NA TRBV30 TRBD1 CAWKSRVGTAYNEQFF TGTGCCTGGAAATCACGGGTCGGGACAGCCTACAATGAGCAGTTCTTC
TRBJ1-5 NA TRBV5-1 TRBD1 CASSPRGLTGVEQPQHF TGCGCCAGCAGCCCAAGGGGACTGACAGGGGTCGAACAGCCCCAGCATTTT
TRBJ2-3 once TRBV5-4 NA CASSLKRGGTDTQYF TGTGCCAGCAGCTTAAAACGGGGTGGGACAGATACGCAGTATTTT
TRBJ2-7 NA TRBV5-5 NA CASSWGSSISYEQYF TGTGCCAGCAGCTGGGGATCTAGCATTAGCTACGAGCAGTACTTC
TRBJ1-2 NA TRBV6-6 TRBD1 CASSYGQGAWGYTF TGTGCCAGCAGTTATGGACAGGGGGCGTGGGGCTACACCTTC
TRBJ1-4 NA TRBV2 TRBD1 CASRGDRRPSEKLFF TGTGCCAGCAGAGGGGACAGGCGGCCGAGTGAAAAACTGTTTTTT
TRBJ1-3 NA TRBV20-1 NA CSARMGHTIYF TGCAGTGCTAGAATGGGGCACACCATATATTTT
TRBJ2-2 NA TRBV14 NA CASSPLGGSAPTGGELFF TGTGCCAGCAGCCCATTGGGGGGATCTGCACCGACGGGCGGGGAGCTGTTTTTT
TRBJ2-3 NA TRBV29-1 TRBD2 CSVEDLAGVRTDTQYF TGCAGCGTTGAAGACTTAGCGGGAGTGAGAACAGATACGCAGTATTTT
TRBJ2-3 few TRBV29-1 NA CSVEGVRGRETDTQYF TGCAGCGTTGAAGGGGTCAGGGGCAGGGAAACAGATACGCAGTATTTT
TRBJ2-1 once TRBV24-1 TRBD2 CATAGAGGNEQFF TGTGCCACCGCAGGGGCGGGAGGGAATGAGCAGTTCTTC
TRBJ2-6 NA TRBV6-5 NA CASMSGAGANVLTF TGTGCCAGCATGTCGGGTGCCGGGGCCAACGTCCTGACTTTC
TRBJ2-1 NA TRBV19 TRBD1 CASRRDRGPGSNEQFF TGTGCCAGTAGGCGGGACAGGGGGCCGGGGAGCAATGAGCAGTTCTTC
TRBJ2-3 NA TRBV11-2 NA CASSPQWGLATDTQYF TGTGCCAGCAGCCCCCAATGGGGCTTGGCCACAGATACGCAGTATTTT
TRBJ1-1 NA TRBV5-1 NA CASSLEGVLRGEYSNTEAFF TGCGCCAGCAGCTTGGAGGGTGTCCTGCGGGGCGAATACTCGAACACTGAAGCTTTCTTT
TRBJ1-1 NA TRBV7-2 NA CASSLAEGRTEAFF TGTGCCAGCAGCTTAGCGGAAGGGAGGACTGAAGCTTTCTTT
TRBJ1-2 NA TRBV6-5 NA CASSYSLQIDYGYTF TGTGCCAGCAGTTACTCTCTCCAGATCGACTATGGCTACACCTTC
TRBJ1-5 NA TRBV19 TRBD1 CASRQGAMSNQPQHF TGTGCCAGTAGGCAGGGGGCCATGAGCAATCAGCCCCAGCATTTT
TRBJ2-3 few TRBV7-9 TRBD1 CASSKRDSPFTDTQYF TGTGCCAGCAGCAAGAGGGACAGCCCTTTCACAGATACGCAGTATTTT
TRBJ1-1 NA TRBV6-5 NA CASSYLHREGTEAFF TGTGCCAGCAGTTACCTCCACAGGGAGGGGACTGAAGCTTTCTTT
TRBJ2-7 NA TRBV4-2 TRBD2 CASSPSGPYEQYF TGTGCCAGCAGCCCTAGCGGACCCTACGAGCAGTACTTC
TRBJ2-5 NA TRBV6-5 NA CASKGYWVAEETQYF TGTGCCAGCAAGGGGTACTGGGTTGCGGAAGAGACCCAGTACTTC
TRBJ2-1 few TRBV2 TRBD2 CASSYKRGGRNNEQFF TGTGCCAGCAGCTACAAGCGGGGGGGCCGTAACAATGAGCAGTTCTTC
TRBJ2-1 NA TRBV2 TRBD2 CASSLLGAGDYNEQFF TGTGCCAGCAGCCTCCTGGGAGCGGGAGACTACAATGAGCAGTTCTTC
TRBJ2-7 NA TRBV9 TRBD2 CASSPRSGGFHEQYF TGTGCCAGCAGCCCCCGTAGCGGGGGGTTCCACGAGCAGTACTTC
TRBJ1-1 NA TRBV12-3/TRBV12-4 NA CASRDLGGPEAFF TGTGCCAGCAGGGACCTTGGGGGCCCTGAAGCTTTCTTT
TRBJ2-2 once TRBV24-1 NA CATSLNTGELFF TGTGCCACCAGTCTTAACACCGGGGAGCTGTTTTTT
TRBJ2-3 NA TRBV4-2 TRBD2 CASSQDFGGGATDTQYF TGTGCCAGCAGCCAAGATTTCGGCGGGGGGGCCACAGATACGCAGTATTTT
TRBJ2-3 NA TRBV7-6 NA CASALPNSIKYF TGTGCCAGCGCGCTACCCAATTCCATCAAGTATTTT
TRBJ1-1 NA TRBV2 NA CASSALGRTEAFF TGTGCCAGCAGCGCACTGGGGCGTACTGAAGCTTTCTTT
TRBJ2-5 NA TRBV7-6 TRBD2 CASSSRPSGGIYF TGTGCCAGCAGCTCTAGACCTAGCGGGGGGATTTACTTC
TRBJ2-5 NA TRBV18 NA CASSQSQGGETQYF TGTGCCAGCTCACAAAGCCAGGGTGGGGAGACCCAGTACTTC
TRBJ2-1 NA TRBV30 NA CAWSSLAGLGNEQFF TGTGCCTGGAGTTCTCTCGCGGGCCTCGGGAATGAGCAGTTCTTC
TRBJ1-2 NA TRBV9 NA CASSPTQSNYGYTF TGTGCCAGCAGCCCCACCCAGTCTAACTATGGCTACACCTTC
TRBJ1-4 NA TRBV21-1 NA CASSKGRGEFNEKLFF TGTGCCAGCAGCAAAGGGCGGGGGGAATTTAATGAAAAACTGTTTTTT
TRBJ1-4 NA TRBV4-1 NA CASSHRGGTNEKLFF TGCGCCAGCAGCCATCGAGGGGGAACTAATGAAAAACTGTTTTTT
TRBJ2-3 NA TRBV5-4 NA CASSFAASPDTQYF TGTGCCAGCAGCTTTGCGGCTAGCCCAGATACGCAGTATTTT
TRBJ1-1 NA TRBV14 NA CASSQVGGMNTEAFF TGTGCCAGCAGCCAAGTCGGGGGAATGAACACTGAAGCTTTCTTT
TRBJ2-2 NA TRBV6-2/TRBV6-3 TRBD2 CASSYLRLALTGELFF TGTGCCAGCAGTTACCTCCGACTAGCGCTCACCGGGGAGCTGTTTTTT
TRBJ1-2 NA TRBV7-8 TRBD1 CASSWNGQGYGYTF TGTGCCAGCAGCTGGAACGGACAGGGCTATGGCTACACCTTC
TRBJ2-7 many TRBV7-9 TRBD2 CASSALPGLAGHSYEQYF TGTGCCAGCAGCGCCCTGCCGGGACTAGCGGGCCATTCCTACGAGCAGTACTTC
TRBJ2-4 NA TRBV29-1 TRBD2 CSASWGGSKNIQYF TGCAGCGCTTCCTGGGGGGGTTCCAAAAACATTCAGTACTTC
TRBJ1-4 NA TRBV19 TRBD1 CASRLGQGNEKLFF TGTGCCAGTAGACTGGGACAGGGGAATGAAAAACTGTTTTTT
TRBJ2-5 NA TRBV7-9 NA CASSTRGSLGETQYF TGTGCCAGCAGCACTAGAGGGTCCCTCGGGGAGACCCAGTACTTC
TRBJ2-3 NA TRBV24-1 NA CATSGGERSTDTQYF TGTGCCACCAGTGGGGGGGAGAGGAGCACAGATACGCAGTATTTT
TRBJ2-1 NA TRBV7-8 TRBD2 CASSVGRLAGSFF TGTGCCAGCAGCGTAGGAAGACTAGCCGGTTCGTTCTTC
TRBJ2-5 NA TRBV6-5 TRBD2 CASSYSRTSGGETQYF TGTGCCAGCAGTTATTCAAGGACTAGCGGAGGGGAGACCCAGTACTTC
TRBJ2-5 NA TRBV3-1/TRBV3-2 TRBD2 CASSQESLAGGAQYF TGTGCCAGCAGCCAAGAGTCCCTAGCGGGAGGCGCCCAGTACTTC
TRBJ1-1 once TRBV28 NA CASSHRVRTEAFF TGTGCCAGCAGTCACAGGGTCAGGACTGAAGCTTTCTTT
TRBJ1-3 NA TRBV29-1 NA CSVEQTGNTIYF TGCAGCGTTGAACAGACTGGAAACACCATATATTTT
TRBJ1-2 NA TRBV18 NA CASSLMEGGESDYGYTF TGTGCCAGCTCACTCATGGAGGGCGGGGAATCGGACTATGGCTACACCTTC
TRBJ2-1 NA TRBV5-1 TRBD2 CASSPFLTSGGANEQFF TGCGCCAGCAGCCCCTTCCTCACTAGCGGGGGGGCCAATGAGCAGTTCTTC
TRBJ2-3 NA TRBV7-2 NA CASSLELRVTDTQYF TGTGCCAGCAGCTTAGAGTTGAGGGTCACAGATACGCAGTATTTT
TRBJ1-5 few TRBV4-1 TRBD1 CASSQDGTGWDQPQHF TGCGCCAGCAGCCAAGATGGGACAGGGTGGGATCAGCCCCAGCATTTT